This paragraph covers one T cell receptor (beta chain) sequence. The data belong to a study of CD8 T cells in Susac syndrome. The CDR3 totals 14 residues. After removal of 3 bases from V and 3 bases from J, the junction contained 5 bases not matched to a gene. Germline CDR1 and CDR2: SQVTM and ANQGSEA. Sequencing of TCR beta was performed on blood CD8+ T cells and on blood CD4+ T cells. Purification of the CD8+ and CD4+ T cells relied on negative isolation, and TEMRA cells underwent FACS enrichment. RNA totalling about 0.5 to 1 ug underwent reverse transcription with random hexamers. immunoSEQ multiplex PCR amplified TCR beta CDR3 across 54 Vbeta, 13 Jbeta. TCRdb used MiXCR to reprocess the immunoSEQ multiplex PCR reads, holding one entry per CDR3 protein. The sample includes a few hundred thousand distinct CDR3 sequences, nearly 97% seen only once; the top ten take 0.075% to 0.095%.

The chain employs TRBV29-1 and TRBJ2-1, with 7 bases identical to TRBD2. This TCR derives from a human donor with multiple sclerosis. Sequenced: CD4+ T cells from PBMCs. In nucleotides, the CDR3 is TGCAGCGTTGAGTGGCTAGCGGACTACAATGAGCAGTTCTTC. Protein product: CSVEWLADYNEQFF.